The 10 T cell receptor beta chains presented below share a single source sample, sequenced in a study of graft-versus-host responses after intestinal transplantation. No antigen is known for these receptors. The table came from immunoSEQ multiplex PCR; TCRdb's copy has only in-frame clones and leaves some out. Of about 88,000 clones in the sample, around 93% were seen once. The material was unstimulated CD4+ T cells sorted from spleen or lymph node cells, obtained before transplant. Receptors originate from a human donor who was the organ donor for an intestinal transplant.

The J gene is TRBJ2-5, the V gene TRBV5-1; 10 nucleotides agree with TRBD1. V gave up 6 bases and J gave up 3 bases; unmatched junction bases: 8. From germline, CDR1 is SGHRS and CDR2 YFSETQ. The CDR3 contains 15 residues. CDR3 coding DNA: TGCGCCAGCAACCCGCATGGACAGGGGGAAGAGACCCAGTACTTC. Translating it yields CASNPHGQGEETQYF.

The DNA for the CDR3 is TGTGCCAGCAGCCTCCGGACAGGGAGAGAACTCCAAGAGACCCAGTACTTC. Its translation: CASSLRTGRELQETQYF. The V and J genes are TRBV11-2 and TRBJ2-5; TRBD1 matches 8 bases. This CDR3 has 17 residues. Looked up from germline, CDR1 is SGHAT and CDR2 is FQNNGV. J was trimmed by 1 base and V by 5 bases; bases with no gene match: 12.

The chain combines TRBV7-2 with TRBJ2-2; no definite D call. V was cut by 7 bases and J by 4 bases, with 16 bases left in between. CDR1 is SGHTA and CDR2 is FQGNSA in the germline V gene. The CDR3 length is 15 residues. For the CDR3, the DNA is TGTGCCAGCACCCCATCCTGGGGATCCACCGGGGAGCTGTTTTTT. This codes for CASTPSWGSTGELFF. The full variable domain, completed using reference TRBV7-2 and TRBJ2-2, is GAGVSQSPSNKVTEKGKDVELRCDPISGHTALYWYRQSLGQGLEFLIYFQGNSAPDKSGLPSDRFSAERTGGSVSTLTIQRTQQEDSAVYLCASTPSWGSTGELFFGEGSRLTVL.

The J gene is TRBJ1-3, the V gene TRBV28, with TRBD1 matching over 9 bases. CDR1 is MDHEN, CDR2 SYDVKM, per germline. The CDR3 has 14 amino acids. After removal of 8 bases from V and 4 bases from J, the junction contained 6 bases not matched to a gene. The CDR3 loop is CASYRGLRGNTIYF. The CDR3 DNA reads TGTGCCAGCTACAGGGGGCTAAGAGGAAACACCATATATTTT.

CDR3 nucleotides: TGTGCCAGCTCATCAACAGACTCAGGGGTCCGGGGCTACACCTTC. It encodes CASSSTDSGVRGYTF. V is TRBV18 and J is TRBJ1-2, with TRBD1 as a possible D gene (6 bases). This CDR3 comprises 15 residues. V lost 5 bases and J 8 bases, leaving 21 bases between the germline ends. The V gene's germline CDR1 is KGHSH and CDR2 LQKENI.

V is TRBV5-6 and J is TRBJ1-2; D gene ambiguous. The V gene's germline CDR1 is SGHDT and CDR2 YYEEEE. The V end lost 1 base, the J end lost 8 bases, and 9 bases lay between the germline ends. The CDR3 length is 12 residues. This chain's CDR3 is CASSLSGFGYTF. The CDR3 DNA reads TGTGCCAGCAGCTTGTCCGGGTTCGGCTACACCTTC.

V and J are TRBV28 and TRBJ1-5; D is undetermined. Germline loops: CDR1 MDHEN, CDR2 SYDVKM. This CDR3 region has 16 residues. Between the trimmed V and J ends, which lost 4 bases and 2 bases, there was a span of 15 bases. In nucleotides, the CDR3 is TGTGCCAGCAGTTCCTCCTGGGGTTGGGGCAATCAGCCCCAGCATTTT. It specifies CASSSSWGWGNQPQHF.

The V and J genes are TRBV7-9 and TRBJ2-7; 8 nucleotides align to TRBD1. Germline V lookup: CDR1 SEHNR, CDR2 FQNEAQ (reference sequence). The V gene end was trimmed by 3 bases and the J gene end by 7 bases; junction bases not matched to a gene: 17. The CDR3 is 17 residues long. The CDR3 sequence: CASSLLRTGSGVREQYF. DNA of the CDR3: TGTGCCAGCAGCTTGTTGAGGACAGGGAGTGGAGTACGGGAGCAGTACTTC. The variable domain in full, completed from reference TRBV7-9 and TRBJ2-7, reads DTGVSQNPRHKITKRGQNVTFRCDPISEHNRLYWYRQTLGQGPEFLTYFQNEAQLEKSRLLSDRFSAERPKGSFSTLEIQRTEQGDSAMYLCASSLLRTGSGVREQYFGPGTRLTVT.

This clone occurred once. V is TRBV7-7 and J is TRBJ2-3; D is undetermined. Germline-derived CDR1 and CDR2 are SSHAT and FNYEAQ (reference sequence). This CDR3 has 13 amino acids. The ends were cut back, 1 base at V and 10 bases at J, with 12 bases in the middle. The CDR3 protein is CASSLETRSAQYF. In DNA form, the CDR3 reads TGTGCCAGCAGCTTAGAGACACGCTCAGCGCAGTATTTT.

This clone was counted between two and nine times. This chain joins TRBV10-3 and TRBJ2-2; TRBD2 aligns across 7 bases. Germline V gene lookup returns CDR1 ENHRY and CDR2 SYGVKD. J gave up 4 bases and V 8 bases, and 7 bases lay outside the gene matches. The CDR3 has 14 residues. CDR3 nucleotides: TGTGCCATCGCCCCTTCGGGGGGCACCGGGGAGCTGTTTTTT. Amino acids: CAIAPSGGTGELFF.